Below, 15 T cell receptor beta chains from the same sample are listed, as sequenced in a study of CD8 T cells in ankylosing spondylitis. One entry per CDR3 protein, called by TCRdb with MiXCR from the 5' RACE reads. Among 240,000 or so distinct CDR3 sequences, roughly 8.6% were seen once, and the ten largest hold approximately 6.3%. The material sequenced was blood, either unsorted or a sorted T cell fraction (not recorded which). The receptors derive from a male donor with ankylosing spondylitis or in good health (not recorded which).

The chain uses TRBV5-6 and TRBJ2-2; D call uncertain. CDR1 and CDR2 (germline): SGHDT, YYEEEE. Trimming removed 7 bases from V and 6 bases from J, with 16 bases in between. The CDR3 is 14 residues long. The CDR3 is CASGPGPNSGELFF. Here the CDR3 DNA reads TGTGCCAGCGGCCCGGGCCCCAACTCCGGGGAGCTGTTTTTT.

In the case of this clonotype: The junction does not match germline at one end; this may be a read error. This chain joins TRBV7-9 and TRBJ1-5; D gene unclear. CDR1 is SEHNR, CDR2 FQNEAQ, per germline (reference sequence). This CDR3 has 13 amino acids. The CDR3 nucleotides are TGTGACAGCAGCTCCGGGTCCGATCAGCCCCAGCATTTT. As protein: CDSSSGSDQPQHF.

This clonotype was picked up many times. The chain recombines TRBV12-3 or TRBV12-4 with TRBJ2-2; the D is unclear. Trimming cost V 2 bases and J 2 bases, with 6 bases left between them. The CDR3 has 14 amino acids. CDR3 nucleotide sequence: TGTGCCAGCAGTTTAAGCGCAAACACCGGGGAGCTGTTTTTT. As protein: CASSLSANTGELFF.

At least ten counts were recorded for this clonotype. This sequence joins TRBV5-4 and TRBJ2-3; D possibly corresponds to TRBD1 (6 bases). The CDR3 is made up of 16 amino acids. Germline CDR1 and CDR2: SGHNT and YYREEE (reference sequence). V was trimmed by 4 bases and J by 5 bases, leaving 20 bases between them. CDR3: CASSAGAQGQIDTQYF. In nucleotides, the CDR3 is TGTGCCAGCAGCGCCGGGGCACAGGGTCAAATAGATACGCAGTATTTT. Variable domain in full (rest from reference TRBV5-4 and TRBJ2-3): ETGVTQSPTHLIKTRGQQVTLRCSSQSGHNTVSWYQQALGQGPQFIFQYYREEENGRGNFPPRFSGLQFPNYSSELNVNALELDDSALYLCASSAGAQGQIDTQYFGPGTRLTVL.

This clonotype was recorded many times. The chain joins TRBV20-1 to TRBJ2-5; a weak D match, TRBD2 (6 bases). This CDR3 contains 15 residues. Deletions cut 0 bases from V and 2 bases from J, with 13 bases between. Germline V CDR1 and CDR2: DFQATT, SNEGSKA (reference sequence). The CDR3 region has the DNA TGCAGTGCTAGAGATGGGGGGATTCCGCAAGAGACCCAGTACTTC. Protein product: CSARDGGIPQETQYF.

This clonotype showed up many times. This chain joins TRBV5-6 and TRBJ1-1; D may be TRBD1 (5 bases). V lost 1 base, J lost 5 bases, and 12 bases lay in between. Per germline, CDR1 SGHDT and CDR2 YYEEEE. The CDR3 is 14 amino acids. As DNA, the CDR3 is TGTGCCAGCAGCTTGATCGGGGCGCGGACTGAAGCTTTCTTT. Protein sequence: CASSLIGARTEAFF.

Ten or more counts support this clonotype. The chain is built from TRBV5-1 and TRBJ1-4; TRBD1 is a possible D gene (5 bases). V dropped 4 bases and J dropped 5 bases, with 15 bases sitting between them. The length of the CDR3 is 15 residues. The germline CDR1 and CDR2 sequences are SGHRS and YFSETQ. The CDR3 reads CASSIDGGENEKLFF. As DNA, the CDR3 is TGCGCCAGCAGCATAGATGGAGGGGAGAATGAAAAACTGTTTTTT.

This clonotype was found many times. This rearrangement joins TRBV7-9 to TRBJ1-2; perhaps TRBD1 as D (5 bases). The germline V gene encodes CDR1 SEHNR and CDR2 FQNEAQ (reference sequence). This CDR3 region has 14 residues. Trimming cost V 5 bases and J 4 bases, with 14 bases left between them. Here the CDR3 DNA reads TGTGCCAGCAGCCCGGGACTGGGCAGCTATGGCTACACCTTC. The encoded protein is CASSPGLGSYGYTF.

This clonotype was counted at least ten times. The chain is built from TRBV29-1 and TRBJ1-5, with a tentative D call TRBD1 (5 bases). The V gene lost 6 bases and the J gene lost 0 bases, with 15 bases spanning the gap. The CDR3 extends over 15 amino acids. In germline, CDR1 is SQVTM, CDR2 ANQGSEA. The DNA of the CDR3 is TGCAGCGTCCCCTCCAGGGAGCCTAGCAATCAGCCCCAGCATTTT. Translation: CSVPSREPSNQPQHF.

This clonotype has a count of ten or more. The J gene is TRBJ2-1, the V gene TRBV11-3; the D is unclear. The CDR3 spans 15 residues. The V end was cut by 0 bases, the J end by 3 bases, with 9 bases between. Germline-derived CDR1 and CDR2 are SGHNT and YENEEA. The chain's CDR3 is CASSLDRNIYNEQFF. The CDR3 bases are TGTGCCAGCAGCTTAGATCGAAACATCTACAATGAGCAGTTCTTC. Drawing the rest from reference TRBV11-3 and TRBJ2-1, the complete variable domain is EAGVVQSPRYKIIEKKQPVAFWCNPISGHNTLYWYLQNLGQGPELLIRYENEEAVDDSQLPKDRFSAERLKGVDSTLKIQPAELGDSAVYLCASSLDRNIYNEQFFGPGTRLTVL.

This clonotype has ten or more counts. The V and J genes are TRBV6-1 and TRBJ1-2; 7 nucleotides align to TRBD1. The germline V gene has CDR1 MNHNS and CDR2 SASEGT. This CDR3 is built from 15 residues. With V trimmed by 6 bases and J by 2 bases, 9 bases remained unmatched. The CDR3 bases are TGTGCCAGCAGCCTCGGGGCAGGGGGAAACTATGGCTACACCTTC. Encoded protein: CASSLGAGGNYGYTF.

This clonotype has a count of ten or more. The chain employs TRBV25-1 and TRBJ1-1; D not certain. The CDR3 is made up of 11 amino acids. The V and J ends lost 3 bases and 11 bases respectively, with 10 bases between them. Germline lookup yields CDR1 MGHDK and CDR2 SYGVNS. CDR3 protein: CASSEGYTAFF. The DNA for the CDR3 is TGTGCCAGCAGTGAGGGATATACGGCTTTCTTT.

This clonotype came up many times. This chain uses TRBV11-2 with TRBJ2-1; no clear D. Trimming cost V 0 bases and J 13 bases, with 10 bases left between them. The CDR3 loop spans 12 amino acids. The germline V gene has CDR1 SGHAT and CDR2 FQNNGV. The DNA for the CDR3 is TGTGCCAGCAGCTTAGATTTGGGCCCTCAGTTCTTC. It specifies CASSLDLGPQFF.

This clonotype appeared a few times. The chain links TRBV7-2 to TRBJ2-1, with D tentatively TRBD1 or TRBD2 (5 bases each). CDR1 and CDR2 (germline): SGHTA, FQGNSA. V was clipped by 4 bases and J by 7 bases, with 17 bases between them. The CDR3 totals 15 residues. CDR3: CASSSRGASLNEQFF. The CDR3 DNA reads TGTGCCAGCAGCTCCCGGGGCGCTAGCCTAAATGAGCAGTTCTTC.

This clonotype was counted at least ten times. The rearrangement joins TRBV6-1 to TRBJ2-1; D unresolved. Germline assignment: CDR1 MNHNS and CDR2 SASEGT. V lost 2 bases and J 5 bases, leaving 7 bases between the germline ends. The CDR3 spans 13 residues. As DNA, the CDR3 is TGTGCCAGCAGTGAAATGACCCACAATGAGCAGTTCTTC. As protein: CASSEMTHNEQFF.